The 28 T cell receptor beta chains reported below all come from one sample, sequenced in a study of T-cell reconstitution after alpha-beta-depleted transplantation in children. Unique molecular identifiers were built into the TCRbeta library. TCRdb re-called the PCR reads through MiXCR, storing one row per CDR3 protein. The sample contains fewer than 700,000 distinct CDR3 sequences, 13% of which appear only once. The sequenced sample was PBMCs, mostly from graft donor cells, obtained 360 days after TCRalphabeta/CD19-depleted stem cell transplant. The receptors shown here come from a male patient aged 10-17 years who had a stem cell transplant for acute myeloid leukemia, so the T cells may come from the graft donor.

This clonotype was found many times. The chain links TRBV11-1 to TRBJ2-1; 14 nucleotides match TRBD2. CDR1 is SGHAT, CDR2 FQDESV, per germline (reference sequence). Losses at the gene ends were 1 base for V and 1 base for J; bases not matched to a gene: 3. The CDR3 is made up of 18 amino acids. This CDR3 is CASSLGTSGRKSYNEQFF. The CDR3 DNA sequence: TGTGCCAGCAGCTTAGGGACTAGCGGGAGGAAGTCCTACAATGAGCAGTTCTTC.

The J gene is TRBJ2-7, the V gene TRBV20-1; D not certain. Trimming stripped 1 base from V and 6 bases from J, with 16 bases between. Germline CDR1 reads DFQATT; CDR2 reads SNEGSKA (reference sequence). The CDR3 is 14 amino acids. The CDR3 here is CSARAALKGSEQYF. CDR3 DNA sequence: TGCAGTGCTAGAGCAGCTCTTAAGGGTAGCGAGCAGTACTTC.

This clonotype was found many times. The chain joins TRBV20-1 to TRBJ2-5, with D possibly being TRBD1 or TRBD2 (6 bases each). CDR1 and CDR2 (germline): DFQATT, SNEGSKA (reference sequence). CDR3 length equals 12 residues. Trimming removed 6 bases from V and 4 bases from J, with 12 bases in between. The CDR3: CSATGGGETQYF. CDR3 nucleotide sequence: TGCAGTGCCACAGGAGGGGGAGAGACCCAGTACTTC.

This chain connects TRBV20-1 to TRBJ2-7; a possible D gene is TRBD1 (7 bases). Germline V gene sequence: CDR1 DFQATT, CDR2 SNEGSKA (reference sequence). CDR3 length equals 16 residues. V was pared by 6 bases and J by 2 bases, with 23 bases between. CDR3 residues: CSARGEPDGRTYEQYF. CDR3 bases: TGCAGTGCCAGGGGGGAACCCGATGGCCGGACCTACGAGCAGTACTTC.

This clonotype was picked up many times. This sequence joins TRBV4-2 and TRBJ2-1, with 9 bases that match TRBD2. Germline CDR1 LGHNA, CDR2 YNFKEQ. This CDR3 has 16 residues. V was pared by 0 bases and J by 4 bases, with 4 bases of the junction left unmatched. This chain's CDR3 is CASSQEGTSSYNEQFF. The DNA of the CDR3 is TGTGCCAGCAGCCAAGAGGGGACTAGCTCTTACAATGAGCAGTTCTTC.

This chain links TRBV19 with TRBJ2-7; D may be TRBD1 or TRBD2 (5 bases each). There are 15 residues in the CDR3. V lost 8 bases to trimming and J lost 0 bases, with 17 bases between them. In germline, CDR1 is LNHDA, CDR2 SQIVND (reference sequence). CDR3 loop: CASSAGTASSYEQYF. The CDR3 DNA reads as TGTGCCAGTTCCGCCGGGACCGCAAGCTCCTACGAGCAGTACTTC.

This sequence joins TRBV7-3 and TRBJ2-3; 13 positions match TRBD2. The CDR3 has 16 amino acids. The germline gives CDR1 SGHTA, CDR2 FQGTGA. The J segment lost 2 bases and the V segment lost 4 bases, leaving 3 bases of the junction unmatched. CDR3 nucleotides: TGTGCCAGCAGCTGGACTAGCGGGGGCTCCACAGATACGCAGTATTTT. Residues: CASSWTSGGSTDTQYF.

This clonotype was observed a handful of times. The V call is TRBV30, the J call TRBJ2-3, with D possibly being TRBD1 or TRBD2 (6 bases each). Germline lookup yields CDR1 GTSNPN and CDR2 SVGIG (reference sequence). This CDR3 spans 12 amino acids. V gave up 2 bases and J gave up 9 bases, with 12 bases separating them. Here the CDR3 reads CAWSLSGGTQYF. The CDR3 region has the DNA TGTGCCTGGAGTCTCTCCGGGGGCACGCAGTATTTT. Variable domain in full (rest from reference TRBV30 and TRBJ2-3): SQTIHQWPATLVQPVGSPLSLECTVEGTSNPNLYWYRQAAGRGLQLLFYSVGIGQISSEVPQNLSASRPQDRQFILSSKKLLLSDSGFYLCAWSLSGGTQYFGPGTRLTVL.

CDR3 coding DNA: TGTGCCAGCAGTTCGAGCGGGAGGGCCTTTGGCGGGGAGCTGTTTTTT. Amino acid sequence: CASSSSGRAFGGELFF. The rearrangement joins TRBV6-2 or TRBV6-3 to TRBJ2-2, with TRBD2 matching 10 bases. Germline V gives CDR1 MNHEY, CDR2 SVGEGT. The CDR3 sequence is 16 residues long. V was pared by 4 bases and J by 7 bases, with 9 bases of the junction left unmatched.

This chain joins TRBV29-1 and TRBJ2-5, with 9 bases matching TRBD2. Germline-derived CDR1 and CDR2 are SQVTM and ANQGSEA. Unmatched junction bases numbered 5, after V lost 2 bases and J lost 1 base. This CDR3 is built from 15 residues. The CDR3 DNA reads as TGCAGCGTTGAAATAGCGGGAGTCTTCCAAGAGACCCAGTACTTC. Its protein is CSVEIAGVFQETQYF.

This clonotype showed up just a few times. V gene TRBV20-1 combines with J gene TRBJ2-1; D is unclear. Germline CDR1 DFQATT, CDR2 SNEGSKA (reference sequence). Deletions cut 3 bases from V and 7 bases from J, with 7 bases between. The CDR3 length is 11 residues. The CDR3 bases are TGCAGTGCTAGCCGGGCAAATGAGCAGTTCTTC. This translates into CSASRANEQFF.

Here the CDR3 reads CSVGPDLVGQFF. Written as DNA, the CDR3 is TGCAGCGTTGGACCCGACTTAGTTGGGCAGTTCTTC. The chain joins TRBV29-1 to TRBJ2-1; the D is unclear. The germline gives CDR1 SQVTM, CDR2 ANQGSEA. This CDR3 comprises 12 residues. The V end lost 4 bases, the J end lost 12 bases, and 16 bases lay between the germline ends.

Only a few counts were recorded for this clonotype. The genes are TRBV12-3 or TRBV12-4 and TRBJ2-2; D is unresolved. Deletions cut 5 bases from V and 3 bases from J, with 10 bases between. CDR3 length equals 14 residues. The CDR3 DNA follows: TGTGCCAGCAGTCCAGCCCGGGACACCGGGGAGCTGTTTTTT. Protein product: CASSPARDTGELFF.

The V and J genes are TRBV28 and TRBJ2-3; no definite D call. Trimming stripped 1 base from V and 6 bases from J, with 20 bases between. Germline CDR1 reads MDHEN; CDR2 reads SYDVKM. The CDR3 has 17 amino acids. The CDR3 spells CASSLLSVGATRDTQYF. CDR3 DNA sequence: TGTGCCAGCAGTTTATTGTCGGTAGGAGCTACTCGGGATACGCAGTATTTT.

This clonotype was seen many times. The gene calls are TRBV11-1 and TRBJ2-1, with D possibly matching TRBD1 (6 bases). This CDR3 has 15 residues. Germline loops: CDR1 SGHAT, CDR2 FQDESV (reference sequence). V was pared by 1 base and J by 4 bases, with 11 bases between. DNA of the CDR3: TGTGCCAGCAGCTTAGGACAGGTGGTATACAATGAGCAGTTCTTC. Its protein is CASSLGQVVYNEQFF.

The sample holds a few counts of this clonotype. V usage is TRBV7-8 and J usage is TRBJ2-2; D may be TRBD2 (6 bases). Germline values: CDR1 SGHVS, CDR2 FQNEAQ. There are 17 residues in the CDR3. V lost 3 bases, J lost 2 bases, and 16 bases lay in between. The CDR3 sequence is CASSFSPREGNTGELFF. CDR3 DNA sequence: TGTGCCAGCAGCTTCAGCCCGCGGGAAGGAAACACCGGGGAGCTGTTTTTT.

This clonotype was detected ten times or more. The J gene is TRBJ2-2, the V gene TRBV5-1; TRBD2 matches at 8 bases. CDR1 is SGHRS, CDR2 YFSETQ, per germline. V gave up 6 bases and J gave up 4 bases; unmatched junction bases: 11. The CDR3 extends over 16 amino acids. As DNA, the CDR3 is TGCGCCAGCACCCGTCAAGCGGGAGCGTTCACCGGGGAGCTGTTTTTT. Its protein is CASTRQAGAFTGELFF.

The CDR3 reads CSAGIQGLNYEQYF. DNA of the CDR3: TGCAGTGCTGGGATACAGGGACTGAACTACGAGCAGTACTTC. This chain connects TRBV20-1 to TRBJ2-7, with D perhaps assigned TRBD1 or TRBD2 (6 bases each). V dropped 5 bases and J dropped 3 bases, with 17 bases sitting between them. This CDR3 is built from 14 residues. Germline CDR1 reads DFQATT; CDR2 reads SNEGSKA (reference sequence).

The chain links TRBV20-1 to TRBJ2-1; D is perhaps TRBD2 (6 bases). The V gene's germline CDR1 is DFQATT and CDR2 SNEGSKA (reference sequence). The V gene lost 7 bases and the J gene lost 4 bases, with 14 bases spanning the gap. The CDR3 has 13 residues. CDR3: CSGRGASYNEQFF. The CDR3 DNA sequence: TGCAGTGGGAGGGGCGCCTCGTACAATGAGCAGTTCTTC.

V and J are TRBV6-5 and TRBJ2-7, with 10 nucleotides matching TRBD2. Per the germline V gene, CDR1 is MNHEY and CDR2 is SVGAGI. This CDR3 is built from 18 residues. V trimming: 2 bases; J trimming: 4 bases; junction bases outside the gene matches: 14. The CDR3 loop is CASSYRDGSGSGRYEQYF. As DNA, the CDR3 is TGTGCCAGCAGTTACAGGGACGGATCTGGTAGCGGGAGGTACGAGCAGTACTTC.

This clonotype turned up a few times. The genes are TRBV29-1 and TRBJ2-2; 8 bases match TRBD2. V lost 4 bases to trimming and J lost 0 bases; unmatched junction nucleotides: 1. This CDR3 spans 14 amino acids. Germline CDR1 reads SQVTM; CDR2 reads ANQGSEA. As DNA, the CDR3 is TGCAGCGTTGGACTAGCGCCGAACACCGGGGAGCTGTTTTTT. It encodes CSVGLAPNTGELFF.

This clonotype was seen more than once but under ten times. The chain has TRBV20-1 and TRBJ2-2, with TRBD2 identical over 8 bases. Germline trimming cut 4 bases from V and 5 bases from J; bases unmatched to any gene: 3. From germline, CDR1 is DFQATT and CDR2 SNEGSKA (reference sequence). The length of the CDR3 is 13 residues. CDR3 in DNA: TGCAGTGCTATCGGGGGGGGAACCGGGGAGCTGTTTTTT. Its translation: CSAIGGGTGELFF.

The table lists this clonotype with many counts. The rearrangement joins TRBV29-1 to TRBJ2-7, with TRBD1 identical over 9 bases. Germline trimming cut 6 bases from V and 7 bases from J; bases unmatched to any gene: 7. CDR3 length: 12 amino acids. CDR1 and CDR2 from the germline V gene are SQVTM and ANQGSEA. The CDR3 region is CSVRQGDWEQYF. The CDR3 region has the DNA TGCAGCGTCAGACAGGGGGACTGGGAGCAGTACTTC.

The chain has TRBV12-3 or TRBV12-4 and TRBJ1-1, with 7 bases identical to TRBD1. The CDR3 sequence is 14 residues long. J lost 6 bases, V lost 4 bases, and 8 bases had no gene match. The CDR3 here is CASSSDREIAEAFF. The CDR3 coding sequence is TGTGCCAGCAGTTCTGACAGGGAAATCGCTGAAGCTTTCTTT.

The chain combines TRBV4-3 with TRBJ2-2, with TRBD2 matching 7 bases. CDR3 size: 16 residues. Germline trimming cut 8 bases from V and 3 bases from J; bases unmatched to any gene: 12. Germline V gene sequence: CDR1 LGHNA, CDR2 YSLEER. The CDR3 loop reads CASARRGGRDTGELFF. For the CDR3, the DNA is TGCGCCAGCGCAAGAAGGGGAGGGCGGGACACCGGGGAGCTGTTTTTT.

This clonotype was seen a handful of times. CDR3 coding DNA: TGTGCCAGCAGCTTAGCGGGACGAGTGGGCTACACCTTC. Translated: CASSLAGRVGYTF. V and J are TRBV7-6 and TRBJ1-2, with D perhaps matching TRBD1 (5 bases). This CDR3 comprises 13 residues. Trimming pared 0 bases from V and 8 bases from J, leaving 10 bases between. Germline values: CDR1 SGHVS, CDR2 FNYEAQ.

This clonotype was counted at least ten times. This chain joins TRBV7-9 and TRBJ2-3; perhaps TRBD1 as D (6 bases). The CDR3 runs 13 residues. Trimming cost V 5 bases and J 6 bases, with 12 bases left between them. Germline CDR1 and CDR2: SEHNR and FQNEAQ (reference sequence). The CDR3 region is CASSKRGWDTQYF. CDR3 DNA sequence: TGTGCCAGCAGCAAAAGGGGGTGGGATACGCAGTATTTT.

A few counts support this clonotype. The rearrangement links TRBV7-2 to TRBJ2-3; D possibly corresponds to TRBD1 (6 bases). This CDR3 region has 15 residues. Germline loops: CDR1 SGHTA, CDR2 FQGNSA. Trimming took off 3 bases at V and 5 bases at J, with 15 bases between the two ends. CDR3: CASSFYLQGQDTQYF. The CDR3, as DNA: TGTGCCAGCAGCTTCTATCTGCAGGGACAAGATACGCAGTATTTT.